This entry concerns a single TCR beta chain. Its cognate antigen is unknown. The data were obtained in a study of T cells in women clearing cervical HPV infection. Study details: Case blood was drawn when the lesion was first found; control blood after infection became undetectable.

Generated by immunoSEQ multiplex PCR, the TCRdb table keeps only in-frame clones and is missing some. The sample has some 15,000 clones; the top ten hold around 20%. MY09/MY11 PCR detected cervical HPV DNA; dot-blot assigned genotypes. Overall study results and limits: Unknown T-cell numbers per sample may underlie the richness differences. Timing of associations relative to infection is unclear; T-cell subsets were not isolated.

Sequencing was done on a sample of blood buffy coat. This TCR was recovered from a woman aged 18-70 years with a cervical HPV16 infection that either progressed to CIN3+ or cleared (not recorded which).

This CDR3 reads CSARDRQGSTDTQYF. The covered CDR3 bases are TGCAGTGCTAGAGACCGACAGGGGAGCACAGATACG. V gene TRBV20-1 combines with J gene TRBJ2-3; 8 bases agree with TRBD1. The observed sequence ends 3 residues before the CDR3 terminus, with the missing tail filled in from the germline J gene. The ends lost 0 bases at V and 0 bases at J; junction bases unmatched: 2. The CDR3 consists of 15 residues. The germline gives CDR1 DFQATT, CDR2 SNEGSKA (reference sequence).